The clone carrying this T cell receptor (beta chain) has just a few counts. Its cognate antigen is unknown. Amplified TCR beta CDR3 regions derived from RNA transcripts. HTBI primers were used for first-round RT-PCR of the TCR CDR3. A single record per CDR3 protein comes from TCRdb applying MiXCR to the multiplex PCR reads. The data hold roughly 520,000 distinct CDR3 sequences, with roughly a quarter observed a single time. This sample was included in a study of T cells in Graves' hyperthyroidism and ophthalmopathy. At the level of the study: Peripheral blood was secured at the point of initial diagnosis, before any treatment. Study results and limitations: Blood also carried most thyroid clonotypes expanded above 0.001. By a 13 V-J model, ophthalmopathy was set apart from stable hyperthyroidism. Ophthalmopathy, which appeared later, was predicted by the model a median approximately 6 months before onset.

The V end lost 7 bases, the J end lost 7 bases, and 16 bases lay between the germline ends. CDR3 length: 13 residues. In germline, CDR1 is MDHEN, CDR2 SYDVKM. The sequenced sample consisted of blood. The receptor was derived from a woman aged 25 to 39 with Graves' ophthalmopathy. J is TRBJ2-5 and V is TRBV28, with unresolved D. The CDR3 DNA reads TGTGCCAGCATTTCGGCTCGATTAGGGACCCAGTACTTC. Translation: CASISARLGTQYF.